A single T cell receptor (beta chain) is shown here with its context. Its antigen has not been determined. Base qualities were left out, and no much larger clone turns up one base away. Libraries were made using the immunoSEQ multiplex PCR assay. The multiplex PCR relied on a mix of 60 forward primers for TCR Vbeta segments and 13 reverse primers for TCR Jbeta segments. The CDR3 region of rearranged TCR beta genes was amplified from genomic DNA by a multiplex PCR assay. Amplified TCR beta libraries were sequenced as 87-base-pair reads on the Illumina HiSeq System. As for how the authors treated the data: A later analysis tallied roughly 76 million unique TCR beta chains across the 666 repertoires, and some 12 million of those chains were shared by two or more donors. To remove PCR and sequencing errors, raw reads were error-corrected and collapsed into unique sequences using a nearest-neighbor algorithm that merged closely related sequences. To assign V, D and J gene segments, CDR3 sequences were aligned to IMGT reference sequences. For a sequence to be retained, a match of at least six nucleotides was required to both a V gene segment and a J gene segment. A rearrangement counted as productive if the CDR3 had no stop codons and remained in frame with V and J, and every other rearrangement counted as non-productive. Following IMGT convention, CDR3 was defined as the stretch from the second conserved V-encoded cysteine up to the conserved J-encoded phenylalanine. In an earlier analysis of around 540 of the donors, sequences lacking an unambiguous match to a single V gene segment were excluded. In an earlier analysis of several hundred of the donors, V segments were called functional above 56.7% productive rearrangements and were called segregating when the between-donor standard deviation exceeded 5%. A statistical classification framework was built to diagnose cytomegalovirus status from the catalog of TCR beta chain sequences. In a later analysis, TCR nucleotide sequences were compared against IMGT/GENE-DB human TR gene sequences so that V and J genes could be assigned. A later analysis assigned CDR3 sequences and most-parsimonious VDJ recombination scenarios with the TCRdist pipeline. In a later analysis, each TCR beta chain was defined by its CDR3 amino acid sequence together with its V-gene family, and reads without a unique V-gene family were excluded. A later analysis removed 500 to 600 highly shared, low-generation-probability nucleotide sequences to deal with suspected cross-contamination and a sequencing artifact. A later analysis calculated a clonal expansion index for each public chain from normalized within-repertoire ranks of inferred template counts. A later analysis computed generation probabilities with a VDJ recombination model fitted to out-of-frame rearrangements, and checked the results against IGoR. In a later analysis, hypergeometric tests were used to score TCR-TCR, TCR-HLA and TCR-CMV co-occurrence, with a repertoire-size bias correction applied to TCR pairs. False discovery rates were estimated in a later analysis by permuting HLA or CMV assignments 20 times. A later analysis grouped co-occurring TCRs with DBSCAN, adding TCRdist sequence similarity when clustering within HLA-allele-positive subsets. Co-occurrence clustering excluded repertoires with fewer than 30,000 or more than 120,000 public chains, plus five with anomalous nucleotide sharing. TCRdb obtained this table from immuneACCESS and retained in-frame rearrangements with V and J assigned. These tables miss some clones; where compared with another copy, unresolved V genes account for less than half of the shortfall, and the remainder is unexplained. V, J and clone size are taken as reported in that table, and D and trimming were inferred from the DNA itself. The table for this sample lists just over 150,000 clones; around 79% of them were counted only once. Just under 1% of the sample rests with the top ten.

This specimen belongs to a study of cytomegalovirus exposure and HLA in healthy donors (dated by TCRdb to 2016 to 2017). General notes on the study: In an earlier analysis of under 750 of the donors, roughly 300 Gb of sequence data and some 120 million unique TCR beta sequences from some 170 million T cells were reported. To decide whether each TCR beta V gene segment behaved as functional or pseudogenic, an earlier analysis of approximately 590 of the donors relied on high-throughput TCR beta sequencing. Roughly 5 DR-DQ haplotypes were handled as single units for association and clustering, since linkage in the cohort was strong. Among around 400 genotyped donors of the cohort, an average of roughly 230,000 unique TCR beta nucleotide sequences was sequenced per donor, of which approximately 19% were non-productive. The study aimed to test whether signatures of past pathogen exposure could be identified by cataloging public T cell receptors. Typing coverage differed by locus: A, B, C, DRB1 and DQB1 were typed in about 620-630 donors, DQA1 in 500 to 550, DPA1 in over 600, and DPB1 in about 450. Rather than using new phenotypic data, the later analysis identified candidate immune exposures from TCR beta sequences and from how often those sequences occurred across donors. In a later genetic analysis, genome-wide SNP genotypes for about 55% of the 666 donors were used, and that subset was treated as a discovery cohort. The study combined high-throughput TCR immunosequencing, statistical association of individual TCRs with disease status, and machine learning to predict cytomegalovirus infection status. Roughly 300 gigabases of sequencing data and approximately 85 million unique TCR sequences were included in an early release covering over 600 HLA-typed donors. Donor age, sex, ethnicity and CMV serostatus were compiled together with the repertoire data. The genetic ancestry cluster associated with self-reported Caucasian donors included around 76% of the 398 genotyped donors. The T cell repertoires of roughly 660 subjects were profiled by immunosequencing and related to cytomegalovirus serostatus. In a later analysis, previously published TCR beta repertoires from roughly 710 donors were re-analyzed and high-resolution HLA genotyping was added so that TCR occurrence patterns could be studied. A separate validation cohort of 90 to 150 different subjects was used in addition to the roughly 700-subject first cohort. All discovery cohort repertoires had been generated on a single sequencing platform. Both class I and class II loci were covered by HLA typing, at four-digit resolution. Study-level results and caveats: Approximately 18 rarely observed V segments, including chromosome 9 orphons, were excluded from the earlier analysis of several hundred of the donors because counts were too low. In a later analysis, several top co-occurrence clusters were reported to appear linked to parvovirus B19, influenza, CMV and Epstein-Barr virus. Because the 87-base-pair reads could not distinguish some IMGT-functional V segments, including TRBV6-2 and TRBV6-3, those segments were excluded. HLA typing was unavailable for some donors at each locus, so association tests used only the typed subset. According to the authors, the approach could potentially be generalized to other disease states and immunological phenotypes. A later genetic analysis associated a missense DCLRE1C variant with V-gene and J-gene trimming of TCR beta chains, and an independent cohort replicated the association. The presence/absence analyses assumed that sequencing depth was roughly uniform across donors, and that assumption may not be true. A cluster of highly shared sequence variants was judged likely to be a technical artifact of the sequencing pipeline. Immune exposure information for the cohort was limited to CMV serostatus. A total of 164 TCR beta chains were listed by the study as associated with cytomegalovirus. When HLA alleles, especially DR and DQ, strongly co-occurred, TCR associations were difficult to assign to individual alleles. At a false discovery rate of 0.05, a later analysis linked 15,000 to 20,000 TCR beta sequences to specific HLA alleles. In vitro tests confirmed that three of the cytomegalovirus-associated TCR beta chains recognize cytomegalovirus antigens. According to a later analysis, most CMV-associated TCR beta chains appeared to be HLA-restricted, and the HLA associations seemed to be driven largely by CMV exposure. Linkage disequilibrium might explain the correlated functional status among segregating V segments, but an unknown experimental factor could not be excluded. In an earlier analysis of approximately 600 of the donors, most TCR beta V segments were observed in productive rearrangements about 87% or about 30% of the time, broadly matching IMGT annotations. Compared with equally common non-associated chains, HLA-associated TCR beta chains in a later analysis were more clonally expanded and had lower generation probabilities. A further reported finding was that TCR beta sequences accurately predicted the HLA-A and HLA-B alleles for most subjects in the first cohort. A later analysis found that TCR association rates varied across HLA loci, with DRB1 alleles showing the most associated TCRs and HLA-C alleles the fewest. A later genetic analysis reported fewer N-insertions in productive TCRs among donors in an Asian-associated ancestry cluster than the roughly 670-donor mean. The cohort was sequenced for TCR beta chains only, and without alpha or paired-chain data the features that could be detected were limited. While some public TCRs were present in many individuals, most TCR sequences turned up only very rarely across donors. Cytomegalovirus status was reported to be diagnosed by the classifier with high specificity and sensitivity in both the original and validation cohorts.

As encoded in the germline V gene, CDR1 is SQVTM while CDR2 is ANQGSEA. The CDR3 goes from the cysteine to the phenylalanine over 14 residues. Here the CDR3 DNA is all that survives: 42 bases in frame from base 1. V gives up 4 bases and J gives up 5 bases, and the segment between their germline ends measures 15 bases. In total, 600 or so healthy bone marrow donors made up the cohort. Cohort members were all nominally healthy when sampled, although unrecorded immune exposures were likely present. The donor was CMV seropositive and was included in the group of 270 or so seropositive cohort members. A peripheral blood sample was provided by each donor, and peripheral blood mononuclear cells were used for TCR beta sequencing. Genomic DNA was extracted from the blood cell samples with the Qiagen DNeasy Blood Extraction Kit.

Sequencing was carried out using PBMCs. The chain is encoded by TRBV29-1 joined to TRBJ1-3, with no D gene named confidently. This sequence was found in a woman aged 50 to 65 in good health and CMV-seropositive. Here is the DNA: TGCAGCGTTGTGTTCGAGGGATTGCGAAACACCATATATTTT. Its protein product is CSVVFEGLRNTIYF. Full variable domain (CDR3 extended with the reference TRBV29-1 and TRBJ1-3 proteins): SAVISQKPSRDICQRGTSLTIQCQVDSQVTMMFWYRQQPGQSLTLIATANQGSEATYESGFVIDKFPISRPNLTFSTLTVSNMSPEDSSIYLCSVVFEGLRNTIYFGEGSWLTVV.